Below, 30 T cell receptor beta chains from the same sample are listed, as sequenced in a study of shared clonotypes between healthy human individuals. Generated by immunoSEQ multiplex PCR, the TCRdb table keeps only in-frame clones and is missing some. The table lists fewer than 1.6 million clones, roughly 98.5% of them singletons. Sequencing used naive CD4+ T cells sorted from blood. Subset meaning: CD45RA+ positively selected. The source is a man aged 25 to 45 in good health.

CDR3 coding DNA: TGTGCCATCAGCCCTGACAGGGATGCCTACGAGCAGTACTTC. Amino acid sequence: CAISPDRDAYEQYF. The rearrangement joins TRBV10-3 to TRBJ2-7, with 7 bases lining up with TRBD1. CDR1 and CDR2 from the germline V gene are ENHRY and SYGVKD. The V segment lost 6 bases and the J segment 2 bases; nucleotides outside the gene matches: 7. This CDR3 spans 14 amino acids.

This chain connects TRBV14 to TRBJ1-2; D gene uncertain. The CDR3 sequence is 15 residues long. V lost 4 bases, J lost 5 bases, and 17 bases lay in between. Looked up from germline, CDR1 is SGHDN and CDR2 is FVKESK. CDR3 DNA sequence: TGTGCCAGCAGCCTAAGACTGGGTCCTGGATATGGCTACACCTTC. Its protein product is CASSLRLGPGYGYTF. The full variable domain, with the rest looked up from reference TRBV14 and TRBJ1-2, is EAGVTQFPSHSVIEKGQTVTLRCDPISGHDNLYWYRRVMGKEIKFLLHFVKESKQDESGMPNNRFLAERTGGTYSTLKVQPAELEDSGVYFCASSLRLGPGYGYTFGSGTRLTVV.

The V gene is TRBV19, the J gene TRBJ1-2; D is unclear. Trimming pared 7 bases from V and 2 bases from J, leaving 14 bases between. This CDR3 is built from 14 residues. Per germline, CDR1 LNHDA and CDR2 SQIVND (reference sequence). CDR3 bases: TGTGCCAGTATAGGGTACTCTCGGAACTATGGCTACACCTTC. Translated: CASIGYSRNYGYTF.

The genes are TRBV9 and TRBJ2-3, with 12 bases lining up with TRBD2. The germline gives CDR1 SGDLS, CDR2 YYNGEE. V gave up 4 bases and J gave up 4 bases; unmatched junction bases: 7. This CDR3 has 16 amino acids. CDR3 nucleotide sequence: TGTGCCAGCAGCCCCCGGACTAGCGGGACCGCAGATACGCAGTATTTT. Protein product: CASSPRTSGTADTQYF.

The chain uses TRBV18 and TRBJ2-3, with D tentatively TRBD1 (5 bases). V lost 2 bases to trimming and J lost 7 bases, with 19 bases between them. The CDR3 runs to 16 residues. CDR1 and CDR2 (germline): KGHSH, LQKENI. The CDR3 region is CASSPSQGRLSYTQYF. CDR3 coding DNA: TGTGCCAGCTCACCATCCCAGGGCAGGTTGAGCTATACGCAGTATTTT.

The rearrangement uses TRBV14 and TRBJ1-5; no reliable D call. The CDR3 loop spans 12 amino acids. The V gene's germline CDR1 is SGHDN and CDR2 FVKESK. Deletions cut 4 bases from V and 4 bases from J, with 5 bases between. The CDR3 loop is CASSRVNQPQHF. The CDR3 DNA reads TGTGCCAGCAGCCGGGTAAATCAGCCCCAGCATTTT.

This chain joins TRBV7-8 and TRBJ2-1; 7 nucleotides align to TRBD1. In germline, CDR1 is SGHVS, CDR2 FQNEAQ. CDR3 length: 16 residues. V was clipped by 2 bases and J by 4 bases; unmatched bases: 8. CDR3 in DNA: TGTGCCAGCAGCTTATCCGACAGGGCCCGTTACAATGAGCAGTTCTTC. Amino acids: CASSLSDRARYNEQFF.

The chain recombines TRBV5-5 with TRBJ2-1, with 7 bases lining up with TRBD1. Germline V lookup: CDR1 SGHKS, CDR2 YYEKEE (reference sequence). The CDR3 extends over 16 amino acids. The trim removed 4 bases at V and 0 bases at J, leaving 7 bases unmatched. The CDR3 DNA reads TGTGCCAGCAGCGACGGACAGGAAGGCTCCTACAATGAGCAGTTCTTC. It specifies CASSDGQEGSYNEQFF.

The chain employs TRBV10-2 and TRBJ2-6, with D maybe TRBD1 (6 bases). Trimming took 4 bases from V and 0 from J, leaving 13 bases between them. This CDR3 is 17 amino acids long. The germline V gene has CDR1 WSHSY and CDR2 SAAADI. The CDR3 bases are TGCGCCAGCAGTGGTAAACAGGGAGTCTCTGGGGCCAACGTCCTGACTTTC. The encoded protein is CASSGKQGVSGANVLTF.

The chain employs TRBV5-4 and TRBJ2-1, with no clear D. The germline CDR1 and CDR2 sequences are SGHNT and YYREEE (reference sequence). Trimming stripped 4 bases from V and 5 bases from J, with 16 bases between. The CDR3 has 15 residues. CDR3 DNA: TGTGCCAGCAGCGCGGAATCTAGGGCTAACAATGAGCAGTTCTTC. It encodes CASSAESRANNEQFF.

Worth noting for this clone: This CDR3 is also generated by other DNA sequences in the sample. The V call is TRBV2, the J call TRBJ1-1, with no clear D. The V end lost 3 bases, the J end lost 0 bases, and 5 bases lay between the germline ends. The CDR3 has 13 residues. Germline V gene sequence: CDR1 SNHLY, CDR2 FYNNEI. In DNA, the CDR3 is TGTGCCAGCAGTGAGGGGTTGAACACTGAAGCTTTCTTT. Translation: CASSEGLNTEAFF.

This chain uses TRBV9 with TRBJ2-1; TRBD2 agrees at 7 bases. The V and J ends lost 0 bases and 5 bases, in that order; junction bases with no gene match: 11. There are 17 residues in the CDR3. CDR1 and CDR2 from the germline V gene are SGDLS and YYNGEE. CDR3 bases: TGTGCCAGCAGCGTAGCCGGGGAGGGCCGGTTGAACAATGAGCAGTTCTTC. It yields the protein CASSVAGEGRLNNEQFF.

The V gene is TRBV20-1, the J gene TRBJ2-7, with D perhaps matching TRBD1 (5 bases). CDR3 length: 11 amino acids. V was trimmed by 0 bases and J by 11 bases, leaving 11 bases between them. The germline V gene encodes CDR1 DFQATT and CDR2 SNEGSKA (reference sequence). CDR3 sequence: CSARDREREYF. The CDR3 DNA follows: TGCAGTGCTAGAGACAGGGAAAGGGAGTACTTC.

This chain uses TRBV6-5 with TRBJ1-2; 8 nucleotides agree with TRBD1. Trimming at V came to 2 bases and at J to 6 bases, leaving 2 bases not matched to a gene. Looked up from germline, CDR1 is MNHEY and CDR2 is SVGAGI. This CDR3 is 13 amino acids long. CDR3 in amino acids: CASSYPQGDGYTF. The DNA for the CDR3 is TGTGCCAGCAGTTACCCACAGGGGGATGGCTACACCTTC.

DNA for the CDR3: TGTGCCACTAGTGGGGTCACTAATGAAAAACTGTTTTTT. Protein sequence: CATSGVTNEKLFF. The chain links TRBV10-3 to TRBJ1-4; D unresolved. Between the trimmed V and J ends, which lost 10 bases and 2 bases, there was a span of 11 bases. CDR3 length: 13 amino acids. Germline V gene data show CDR1 as ENHRY and CDR2 as SYGVKD.

The J gene is TRBJ2-7, the V gene TRBV28; D may be TRBD1 (6 bases). The CDR3 sequence is 15 residues long. Germline V gives CDR1 MDHEN, CDR2 SYDVKM. V dropped 6 bases and J dropped 3 bases, with 18 bases sitting between them. The CDR3 region has the DNA TGTGCCAGCAGCCGCCTCGGACAGATAAGCTACGAGCAGTACTTC. This codes for CASSRLGQISYEQYF.

This sequence joins TRBV30 and TRBJ1-5; D might be TRBD1 (6 bases). Germline V lookup: CDR1 GTSNPN, CDR2 SVGIG (reference sequence). The CDR3 runs 13 residues. V lost 5 bases and J lost 4, with 12 bases in between. The CDR3 region has the DNA TGTGCCTGGGACACAGGGATGAATCAGCCCCAGCATTTT. This sequence encodes CAWDTGMNQPQHF.

The chain couples TRBV18 to TRBJ2-2; tentative D call: TRBD2 (6 bases). Between the trimmed V and J ends, which lost 2 bases and 6 bases, there was a span of 13 bases. This CDR3 spans 15 amino acids. Germline V lookup: CDR1 KGHSH, CDR2 LQKENI. Written as DNA, the CDR3 is TGTGCCAGCTCACCAAGGGCTAGCGTTGCCGGGGAGCTGTTTTTT. Residues: CASSPRASVAGELFF.

CDR3 amino acids: CASSQGQRDGYTF. CDR3 nucleotide sequence: TGCGCCAGCAGCCAGGGACAAAGGGATGGCTACACCTTC. This rearrangement joins TRBV5-1 to TRBJ1-2; perhaps TRBD1 as D (6 bases). V lost 4 bases and J lost 6, with 13 bases in between. From germline, CDR1 is SGHRS and CDR2 YFSETQ. The CDR3 totals 13 residues.

The rearrangement uses TRBV5-4 and TRBJ2-4, with 7 bases identical to TRBD1. CDR1 and CDR2 (germline): SGHNT, YYREEE (reference sequence). The trim removed 4 bases at V and 8 bases at J, leaving 12 bases unmatched. CDR3 length equals 15 residues. The CDR3 reads CASSATDRAGDIQYF. In DNA form, the CDR3 reads TGTGCCAGCAGCGCCACTGACAGGGCTGGAGACATTCAGTACTTC.

The rearrangement joins TRBV2 to TRBJ1-4; D is unclear. This CDR3 is 16 amino acids long. CDR1 SNHLY and CDR2 FYNNEI come from the germline V gene. V shed 4 bases and J shed 7 bases, with 19 bases lying between them. In nucleotides, the CDR3 is TGTGCCAGCAGTGGAGTGGGAGGGCGAGACGGTGAAAAACTGTTTTTT. It is translated as CASSGVGGRDGEKLFF.

CDR3 sequence reads: CASSWTSADTQYF. Here the CDR3 DNA reads TGTGCCAGCAGTTGGACTAGTGCAGATACGCAGTATTTT. The rearrangement joins TRBV5-4 to TRBJ2-3; 7 positions match TRBD2. After removal of 5 bases from V and 4 bases from J, the junction contained 4 bases not matched to a gene. Germline assignment: CDR1 SGHNT and CDR2 YYREEE (reference sequence). CDR3 length: 13 residues.

The chain has TRBV5-4 and TRBJ1-2, with 7 bases identical to TRBD1. The V and J ends lost 2 bases and 4 bases, in that order; junction bases with no gene match: 5. The CDR3 has 14 amino acids. CDR1 and CDR2 from the germline V gene are SGHNT and YYREEE (reference sequence). The CDR3 loop is CASSFKGALYGYTF. CDR3 sequence (DNA): TGTGCCAGCAGCTTTAAGGGGGCGCTCTATGGCTACACCTTC.

V and J are TRBV11-2 and TRBJ2-5; 7 bases line up with TRBD1. The CDR3 sequence is 15 residues long. CDR1 and CDR2 from the germline V gene are SGHAT and FQNNGV. The V and J ends lost 4 bases and 5 bases, in that order; junction bases with no gene match: 10. CDR3 region: CASSSYRGRKETQYF. Here the CDR3 DNA reads TGTGCCAGCAGCTCTTATAGGGGGCGAAAGGAGACCCAGTACTTC. Filled out from reference TRBV11-2 and TRBJ2-5, the complete variable domain reads EAGVAQSPRYKIIEKRQSVAFWCNPISGHATLYWYQQILGQGPKLLIQFQNNGVVDDSQLPKDRFSAERLKGVDSTLKIQPAKLEDSAVYLCASSSYRGRKETQYFGPGTRLLVL.

The CDR3 bases are TGTGCCAGCAGTTACTCGGGCGGGGTTTACGAGACCCAGTACTTC. Translating gives CASSYSGGVYETQYF. The V gene is TRBV6-5, the J gene TRBJ2-5, with D possibly matching TRBD2 (6 bases). V lost 0 bases, J lost 5 bases, and 13 bases lay in between. This CDR3 comprises 15 residues. CDR1 is MNHEY and CDR2 is SVGAGI in the germline V gene.

The gene calls are TRBV7-2 and TRBJ1-3; 7 bases are a match to TRBD1. Per germline, CDR1 SGHTA and CDR2 FQGNSA. J gave up 0 bases and V 5 bases, and 7 bases lay outside the gene matches. CDR3 length: 16 residues. The CDR3 nucleotides read TGTGCCAGCAGCGCCGTCGGGACAGCCTCTGGAAACACCATATATTTT. Amino acids: CASSAVGTASGNTIYF. Full variable domain (outside the CDR3, taken from reference TRBV7-2 and TRBJ1-3): GAGVSQSPSNKVTEKGKDVELRCDPISGHTALYWYRQSLGQGLEFLIYFQGNSAPDKSGLPSDRFSAERTGGSVSTLTIQRTQQEDSAVYLCASSAVGTASGNTIYFGEGSWLTVV.

The chain couples TRBV10-1 to TRBJ2-5; D is undetermined. Per the germline V gene, CDR1 is WNHNN and CDR2 is SYGVQD (reference sequence). V was cut by 3 bases and J by 5 bases, with 13 bases left in between. The CDR3 is 14 amino acids. The CDR3: CASSEGWPEETQYF. DNA of the CDR3: TGCGCCAGCAGTGAAGGATGGCCCGAGGAGACCCAGTACTTC.

The chain has TRBV5-4 and TRBJ2-7; D is possibly TRBD1 or TRBD2 (5 bases each). The CDR3 sequence is 14 residues long. The germline V and J ends were trimmed by 7 bases and 0 bases, with 14 bases remaining between them. Germline V gene lookup returns CDR1 SGHNT and CDR2 YYREEE (reference sequence). CDR3 sequence (DNA): TGTGCCAGCTCCGGGACGGTGGACTCCTACGAGCAGTACTTC. Protein product: CASSGTVDSYEQYF.

The chain has TRBV7-2 and TRBJ2-3; no definite D call. Germline V lookup: CDR1 SGHTA, CDR2 FQGNSA. The CDR3 is made up of 15 amino acids. With 1 base removed from V and 1 base from J, the gap between germline ends came to 9 bases. The CDR3 sequence: CASSLVRLGTDTQYF. Here the CDR3 DNA reads TGTGCCAGCAGCTTAGTGAGGCTGGGCACAGATACGCAGTATTTT.

V usage is TRBV9 and J usage is TRBJ2-3; 8 bases are a match to TRBD2. The V and J ends lost 5 bases and 0 bases, in that order; junction bases with no gene match: 5. Germline CDR1 and CDR2: SGDLS and YYNGEE. This CDR3 contains 15 residues. CDR3 loop: CASSGLAPSTDTQYF. DNA of the CDR3: TGTGCCAGCAGTGGACTAGCTCCTAGCACAGATACGCAGTATTTT.